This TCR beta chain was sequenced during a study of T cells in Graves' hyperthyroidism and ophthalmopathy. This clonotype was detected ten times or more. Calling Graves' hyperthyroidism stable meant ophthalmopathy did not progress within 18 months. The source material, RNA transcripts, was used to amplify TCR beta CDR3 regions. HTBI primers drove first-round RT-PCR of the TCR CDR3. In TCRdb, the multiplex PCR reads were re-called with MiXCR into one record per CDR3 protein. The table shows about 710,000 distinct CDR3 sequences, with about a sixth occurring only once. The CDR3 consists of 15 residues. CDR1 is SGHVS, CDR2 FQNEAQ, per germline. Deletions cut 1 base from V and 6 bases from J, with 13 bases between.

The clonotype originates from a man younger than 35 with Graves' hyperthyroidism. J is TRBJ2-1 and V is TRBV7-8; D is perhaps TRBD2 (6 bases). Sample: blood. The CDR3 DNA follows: TGTGCCAGCAGCTTAGGGCGACTAGGGACCAATGAGCAGTTCTTC. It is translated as CASSLGRLGTNEQFF.